Listed below are T cell receptor beta chains from one sample, sequenced in a study of blood T cell repertoires in COVID-19. Profiling relied on immunoSEQ multiplex PCR, and the TCRdb table lists in-frame clones only, not all of them. The sample contains about 17,000 clones, around 86% of which appear only once. The sample consisted of peripheral blood. The receptors were gathered from a human donor with active COVID-19. The donor label of this sample is uncertain. CDR3s include the opening cysteine and the closing phenylalanine or tryptophan. The D gene is left open where the match is weak. Clone size appears in some rows only: once, few, many, or a class for an expanded clone.

size: NA; J: TRBJ1-2; D: NA; V: TRBV6-5; CDR3: CASSYSRTKRDYGYTF; DNA: TGTGCCAGCAGTTACTCCCGTACCAAGAGAGACTATGGCTACACCTTC
size: medium-sized; J: TRBJ1-2; D: NA; V: TRBV19; CDR3: CASSYQGTEYGYTF; DNA: TGTGCCAGTAGTTATCAGGGGACGGAATATGGCTACACCTTC
size: once; J: TRBJ1-2; D: NA; V: TRBV3-1/TRBV3-2; CDR3: CASSQGLGGYTF; DNA: TGTGCCAGCAGCCAAGGGTTGGGCGGCTACACCTTC
size: NA; J: TRBJ2-6; D: NA; V: TRBV3-1/TRBV3-2; CDR3: CASSQGQAGANVLTF; DNA: TGTGCCAGCAGCCAAGGGCAGGCTGGGGCCAACGTCCTGACTTTC
size: few; J: TRBJ2-2; D: TRBD1; V: TRBV5-1; CDR3: CASSLEVGDRGIPGELFF; DNA: TGCGCCAGCAGCTTGGAGGTGGGGGACAGGGGAATCCCCGGGGAGCTGTTTTTT
size: NA; J: TRBJ2-7; D: NA; V: TRBV16; CDR3: CASSRTAEPYEQYF; DNA: TGTGCCAGCAGCCGAACGGCGGAGCCCTACGAGCAGTACTTC
size: NA; J: TRBJ2-1; D: TRBD2; V: TRBV25-1; CDR3: CASSERGGFYEQFF; DNA: TGTGCCAGCAGTGAGCGGGGGGGCTTCTATGAGCAGTTCTTC
size: NA; J: TRBJ2-7; D: NA; V: TRBV5-6; CDR3: CASTREGDGFSYEQYF; DNA: TGTGCCAGCACCCGAGAGGGGGACGGATTCTCCTACGAGCAGTACTTC
size: NA; J: TRBJ1-3; D: TRBD1; V: TRBV5-5; CDR3: CASSLAVTGSGNTIYF; DNA: TGTGCCAGCAGCCTAGCAGTGACAGGGAGTGGAAACACCATATATTTT
size: NA; J: TRBJ2-3; D: TRBD2; V: TRBV5-1; CDR3: CASSLVLAGGTDTQYF; DNA: TGCGCCAGCAGCTTGGTCCTAGCGGGGGGCACAGATACGCAGTATTTT
size: NA; J: TRBJ2-5; D: NA; V: TRBV4-2; CDR3: CASSQDDWSETQYF; DNA: TGTGCCAGCAGCCAAGACGACTGGTCGGAGACCCAGTACTTC
size: NA; J: TRBJ2-7; D: TRBD2; V: TRBV10-3; CDR3: CAISGGSGGRTYEQYF; DNA: TGTGCCATCAGTGGCGGTAGCGGGGGGCGAACCTACGAGCAGTACTTC
size: NA; J: TRBJ1-1; D: TRBD1; V: TRBV4-1; CDR3: CASSQIGTGVAEAFF; DNA: TGCGCCAGCAGCCAAATTGGGACAGGGGTGGCTGAAGCTTTCTTT
size: NA; J: TRBJ2-7; D: NA; V: TRBV12-3/TRBV12-4; CDR3: CASSLGGGSEQYF; DNA: TGTGCCAGCAGTCTGGGCGGGGGCAGCGAGCAGTACTTC
size: NA; J: TRBJ2-3; D: NA; V: TRBV7-3; CDR3: CASSLGPMPDTQYF; DNA: TGTGCCAGCAGCTTAGGGCCAATGCCAGATACGCAGTATTTT
size: few; J: TRBJ2-7; D: NA; V: TRBV5-1; CDR3: CASAGLADEQYF; DNA: TGCGCCAGCGCTGGACTCGCTGACGAGCAGTACTTC
size: once; J: TRBJ2-1; D: TRBD2; V: TRBV7-2; CDR3: CASSLGPPGLDSYNEQFF; DNA: TGTGCCAGCAGCTTAGGCCCCCCGGGACTAGATTCTTACAATGAGCAGTTCTTC
size: NA; J: TRBJ1-4; D: NA; V: TRBV7-8; CDR3: CASSFSGGRNEKLFF; DNA: TGTGCCAGCAGCTTCAGTGGGGGCCGTAATGAAAAACTGTTTTTT
size: few; J: TRBJ2-7; D: TRBD1; V: TRBV5-5; CDR3: CASSFHPGDRGYEQYF; DNA: TGTGCCAGCAGCTTTCACCCAGGGGACAGGGGTTACGAGCAGTACTTC
size: NA; J: TRBJ2-7; D: NA; V: TRBV3-1/TRBV3-2; CDR3: CASSQDLGQGHYEQYF; DNA: TGTGCCAGCAGCCAAGATCTAGGCCAGGGTCACTACGAGCAGTACTTC
size: NA; J: TRBJ1-1; D: NA; V: TRBV5-1; CDR3: CASSVGLVTEAFF; DNA: TGCGCCAGCAGCGTCGGACTGGTCACTGAAGCTTTCTTT
size: NA; J: TRBJ1-5; D: TRBD1; V: TRBV6-5; CDR3: CASSYSMAGGQPQHF; DNA: TGTGCCAGCAGTTACTCGATGGCAGGGGGTCAGCCCCAGCATTTT
size: NA; J: TRBJ2-1; D: NA; V: TRBV7-2; CDR3: CASSLLARGLGGNEQFF; DNA: TGTGCCAGCAGCTTACTGGCAAGGGGTCTGGGGGGTAATGAGCAGTTCTTC
size: NA; J: TRBJ1-2; D: NA; V: TRBV12-3/TRBV12-4; CDR3: CASSFRGGNGYTF; DNA: TGTGCCAGCAGTTTTCGTGGGGGCAATGGCTACACCTTC
size: NA; J: TRBJ2-7; D: TRBD1; V: TRBV6-5; CDR3: CASSYRGYEQYF; DNA: TGTGCCAGCAGCTACAGGGGTTACGAGCAGTACTTC
size: NA; J: TRBJ2-5; D: TRBD2; V: TRBV10-3; CDR3: CAISFSGGVGETQYF; DNA: TGTGCCATCAGTTTTAGCGGGGGTGTAGGTGAGACCCAGTACTTC
size: NA; J: TRBJ1-2; D: NA; V: TRBV18; CDR3: CASSPPTGASGYTF; DNA: TGTGCCAGCTCACCACCAACAGGAGCTAGTGGCTACACCTTC